This T cell receptor (beta chain) was captured by sequencing in a study of blood T cell repertoires in COVID-19. Overall study context: T cells, B-cell-depleted T cells, or PBMCs provided the cDNA or gDNA that served as material.

The germline CDR1 and CDR2 sequences are MNHEY and SVGAGI. With V trimmed by 5 bases and J by 7 bases, 10 bases remained unmatched. This CDR3 is built from 15 residues. As originally analysed: The authors estimated nucleated cell counts from reference gene primer amplification. Profiling relied on immunoSEQ multiplex PCR, and the TCRdb table lists in-frame clones only, not all of them. That table furnishes V, J and clone size, whereas the DNA furnished D and trimming. The sample yields some 160,000 clones, just over 90% seen once. The sequence was obtained from a man younger than 30 with acute or convalescent COVID-19. The chain carries TRBV6-5 and TRBJ2-1; 8 bases match TRBD1. Sequenced sample: peripheral blood. Written as DNA, the CDR3 is TGTGCCAGCAGTCCTACCGGGACAGGAAAAAATGAGCAGTTCTTC. This translates into CASSPTGTGKNEQFF.